Below, 7 T cell receptor beta chains from the same sample are listed, as sequenced in a study of control samples from healthy donors and cancer patients. Method: immunoSEQ multiplex PCR; TCRdb's copy keeps in-frame clones and lacks some. The table has about 95,000 clones, roughly 80% seen once. The material sequenced was blood. These receptors originate from a man aged 25 to 40 in good health.

The V call is TRBV28, the J call TRBJ1-4; D unresolved. The germline V gene has CDR1 MDHEN and CDR2 SYDVKM. This CDR3 region has 11 residues. The V end was cut by 5 bases, the J end by 8 bases, with 6 bases between. CDR3 DNA: TGTGCCAGCAGTGGCTGGGAAAAACTGTTTTTT. Translation gives CASSGWEKLFF.

V is TRBV6-5 and J is TRBJ2-3, with D possibly TRBD2 on 6 matching bases. The germline V and J ends were trimmed by 4 bases and 2 bases, with 10 bases remaining between them. The CDR3 is made up of 14 amino acids. In germline, CDR1 is MNHEY, CDR2 SVGAGI. The CDR3 loop is CASSLGLPTDTQYF. Written as DNA, the CDR3 is TGTGCCAGCAGTTTGGGACTCCCCACAGATACGCAGTATTTT.

J is TRBJ2-3 and V is TRBV28; D remains ambiguous. CDR3 length: 16 residues. With 1 base removed from V and 2 bases from J, the gap between germline ends came to 13 bases. Germline assignment: CDR1 MDHEN and CDR2 SYDVKM. CDR3 in amino acids: CASSLSGARDTDTQYF. The CDR3 DNA is TGTGCCAGCAGTTTATCAGGCGCGAGAGACACAGATACGCAGTATTTT.

The V gene is TRBV28, the J gene TRBJ2-1; TRBD2 matches 9 bases. CDR3 length: 17 amino acids. The germline CDR1 and CDR2 sequences are MDHEN and SYDVKM. Trimming removed 1 base from V and 6 bases from J; junction bases left unmatched: 10. The CDR3 DNA follows: TGTGCCAGCAGTTTATCCCTAGCGGGGCTTAAGTCCAATGAGCAGTTCTTC. Translated, it gives CASSLSLAGLKSNEQFF.

The chain is built from TRBV7-9 and TRBJ2-2; D not resolved. V shed 5 bases and J shed 7 bases, with 5 bases lying between them. CDR3 size: 11 residues. Germline V gene sequence: CDR1 SEHNR, CDR2 FQNEAQ (reference sequence). CDR3 in amino acids: CASSPGGELFF. The CDR3 DNA reads as TGTGCCAGCAGCCCAGGCGGGGAGCTGTTTTTT.

The CDR3 region is CASSLGQGGHGELFF. DNA for the CDR3: TGTGCCAGCAGCTTAGGACAGGGTGGGCACGGGGAGCTGTTTTTT. The chain links TRBV7-8 to TRBJ2-2; TRBD1 matches 7 bases. The CDR3 runs to 15 residues. V lost 1 base, J lost 7 bases, and 6 bases stayed unmatched. Germline values: CDR1 SGHVS, CDR2 FQNEAQ.

CDR3 coding DNA: TGTGCCAGCAGCTCCTCCTGGGGTAGTGCTAGCACAGATACGCAGTATTTT. Encoded protein: CASSSSWGSASTDTQYF. This chain connects TRBV11-2 to TRBJ2-3; no clear D gene. This CDR3 has 17 residues. Trimming took 4 bases from V and 0 from J, leaving 17 bases between them. Germline CDR1 reads SGHAT; CDR2 reads FQNNGV.